Described below is a single T cell receptor beta chain sequence and its context. The record originates from a study of T-cell memory formation after mild COVID-19. Germline CDR1 reads SGHVS; CDR2 reads FNYEAQ. V lost 6 bases, J lost 2 bases, and 14 bases lay in between. The CDR3 loop spans 15 amino acids. Employing constant-segment primers, 5'RACE generated TCR alpha and TCR beta cDNA libraries bearing sample barcodes and UMIs. A single record per CDR3 protein comes from TCRdb applying MiXCR to the 5' RACE reads. The table lists about 170,000 distinct CDR3 sequences, around 13% of them singletons. The sample consisted of PBMCs or a T cell subset sorted from them (not recorded which). The chain uses TRBV7-6 and TRBJ1-5, with unresolved D. The receptor comes from a man younger than 35 who had mild COVID-19 (a few samples of this study predate the infection). Cell type and time point are not known. CDR3 region: CASSIRSAGNQPQHF. The CDR3 DNA reads TGTGCCAGCAGTATTAGGTCGGCGGGCAATCAGCCCCAGCATTTT.